This passage covers 10 T cell receptor beta chains from one sample sequenced in a study of T cell changes during pregnancy in multiple sclerosis. The data were produced by immunoSEQ multiplex PCR, yet TCRdb's version contains in-frame clones alone and is incomplete. This sample carries 90,000 to 130,000 clones, about 94% of them seen once, and the ten largest clones take approximately 1.4%. The sequencing here drew on peripheral blood, taken in the third trimester of pregnancy. Source of these receptors: a female donor with multiple sclerosis, enrolled in a pregnancy study.

This chain uses TRBV9 with TRBJ1-1; possibly TRBD1 for D (5 bases). In germline, CDR1 is SGDLS, CDR2 YYNGEE. This CDR3 contains 17 residues. Between the trimmed V and J ends, which lost 4 bases and 8 bases, there was a span of 27 bases. The CDR3, as DNA: TGTGCCAGCAGCCTCAGTAGTGGGGGGGTAGGGCCGACCGAAGCTTTCTTT. Translation: CASSLSSGGVGPTEAFF.

CDR3 loop: CASILGTSDQETQYF. The CDR3 DNA reads TGCGCCAGCATCCTCGGGACTAGCGACCAAGAGACCCAGTACTTC. The chain is built from TRBV5-1 and TRBJ2-5, with TRBD2 identical over 10 bases. The CDR3 is made up of 15 amino acids. Losses at the gene ends were 6 bases for V and 0 bases for J; bases not matched to a gene: 5. Looked up from germline, CDR1 is SGHRS and CDR2 is YFSETQ.

The J gene is TRBJ1-1, the V gene TRBV27; maybe TRBD1 (5 bases). This CDR3 contains 13 residues. Trimming took off 7 bases at V and 5 bases at J, with 14 bases between the two ends. The germline CDR1 and CDR2 sequences are MNHEY and SMNVEV (reference sequence). CDR3 region: CASTSGGMTEAFF. In DNA, the CDR3 is TGTGCCAGCACCTCGGGGGGAATGACTGAAGCTTTCTTT.

V is TRBV28 and J is TRBJ2-2; weak D call: TRBD1 (6 bases). Deletions cut 6 bases from V and 0 bases from J, with 17 bases between. There are 17 residues in the CDR3. The germline CDR1 and CDR2 sequences are MDHEN and SYDVKM. The CDR3 DNA reads as TGTGCCAGCAGCCGACGGTGGGACACTGCGAACACCGGGGAGCTGTTTTTT. It encodes CASSRRWDTANTGELFF.

This chain connects TRBV11-2 to TRBJ2-6, with 8 bases aligning to TRBD1. CDR1 is SGHAT, CDR2 FQNNGV, per germline. V was pared by 3 bases and J by 4 bases, with 8 bases of the junction left unmatched. CDR3 length: 17 amino acids. Here the CDR3 reads CASSLHQGAAGANVLTF. The CDR3 DNA follows: TGTGCCAGCAGCTTGCATCAGGGGGCTGCCGGGGCCAACGTCCTGACTTTC. The complete variable domain, with remaining parts taken from reference TRBV11-2 and TRBJ2-6, reads EAGVAQSPRYKIIEKRQSVAFWCNPISGHATLYWYQQILGQGPKLLIQFQNNGVVDDSQLPKDRFSAERLKGVDSTLKIQPAKLEDSAVYLCASSLHQGAAGANVLTFGAGSRLTVL.

In DNA form, the CDR3 reads TGTGCCAGCAGTTTACAACAGATCAATGAGCAGTTCTTC. It yields the protein CASSLQQINEQFF. This chain uses TRBV27 with TRBJ2-1, with no clear D. The length of the CDR3 is 13 residues. Germline assignment: CDR1 MNHEY and CDR2 SMNVEV (reference sequence). V gave up 2 bases and J gave up 6 bases, with 8 bases separating them.

The gene calls are TRBV19 and TRBJ1-5, with TRBD1 identical over 8 bases. Germline CDR1 LNHDA, CDR2 SQIVND (reference sequence). This CDR3 contains 18 residues. V was pared by 4 bases and J by 3 bases, with 14 bases of the junction left unmatched. CDR3 region: CASSNPLADRANNQPQHF. The CDR3 DNA sequence: TGTGCCAGTAGTAATCCTCTTGCGGACAGGGCCAACAATCAGCCCCAGCATTTT.

This chain uses TRBV5-8 with TRBJ1-4; D might be TRBD1 (6 bases). Germline loops: CDR1 SGHTS, CDR2 YDEGEE. The CDR3 has 15 residues. V lost 4 bases and J 8 bases, leaving 18 bases between the germline ends. CDR3 sequence (DNA): TGTGCCAGCAGCGGGAGAACAGGGTTCGGAGAAAAACTGTTTTTT. Protein: CASSGRTGFGEKLFF.

Of note for this clone: Relative to the germline gene, one junction end is altered; a read error may explain this. The chain joins TRBV7-9 to TRBJ2-3, with a possible D match to TRBD2 (5 bases). The CDR3 sequence is 11 residues long. The V gene's germline CDR1 is SEHNR and CDR2 FQNEAQ (reference sequence). In DNA form, the CDR3 reads TGTGCCAGCAGCCTAGCTTTCGAGGCGTATTTT. Amino acid sequence: CASSLAFEAYF. The variable domain in full, with the rest retrieved from reference TRBV7-9 and TRBJ2-3, is DTGVSQNPRHKITKRGQNVTFRCDPISEHNRLYWYRQTLGQGPEFLTYFQNEAQLEKSRLLSDRFSAERPKGSFSTLEIQRTEQGDSAMYLCASSLAFEAYFGPGTRLTVL.

This chain connects TRBV9 to TRBJ2-7; 8 nucleotides align to TRBD1. CDR1 and CDR2 from the germline V gene are SGDLS and YYNGEE. Germline trimming cut 4 bases from V and 7 bases from J; bases unmatched to any gene: 7. The CDR3 covers 13 residues. The CDR3 sequence is CASSSRTGREQYF. Written as DNA, the CDR3 is TGTGCCAGCAGCTCCAGGACAGGGCGGGAGCAGTACTTC.